A selection of T cell receptor beta chains follows, all from one sample in a study of OX40 agonist ivuxolimab in advanced cancers. Here immunoSEQ multiplex PCR was the method, and the copy in TCRdb shows in-frame clones only, minus some. The sample records approximately 45,000 clones, 75% to 90% being singletons. This specimen was CD4+ or CD8+ T cells sorted from blood, taken in a trial of the OX40 agonist ivuxolimab. The receptors were gathered from an adult with an advanced solid tumor such as melanoma, head and neck, liver or kidney cancer. The CDR3 runs from the conserved cysteine through the conserved F or W. The order of the fields is clone size, J gene, D gene, V gene, CDR3 protein, CDR3 DNA. The D gene is left open where the match is weak. Clone size, where shown, is once, few, many, or a class for clones that have expanded.

NA	TRBJ2-3	TRBD2	TRBV7-9	CASSRRGTSGTDTQYF	TGTGCCAGCAGTCGGAGAGGGACTAGCGGCACAGATACGCAGTATTTT
NA	TRBJ2-6	NA	TRBV5-1	CASSLATGGGANVLTF	TGCGCCAGCAGCTTGGCCACAGGCGGTGGGGCCAACGTCCTGACTTTC
NA	TRBJ2-7	TRBD2	TRBV7-2	CASSPREGGARAYEQYF	TGTGCCAGCAGCCCACGGGAGGGCGGGGCTAGGGCCTACGAGCAGTACTTC
NA	TRBJ1-6	NA	TRBV6-5	CASSNRARNSPLHF	TGTGCCAGCTCAAACAGGGCGAGGAATTCACCCCTCCACTTT
few	TRBJ2-7	TRBD1	TRBV5-5	CASSPTGGLYEQYF	TGTGCCAGCAGCCCGACAGGGGGCTTATACGAGCAGTACTTC
once	TRBJ2-2	NA	TRBV4-3	CASSSSGTSPGELFF	TGCGCCAGCAGCTCATCCGGGACTTCCCCCGGGGAGCTGTTTTTT
NA	TRBJ2-1	TRBD2	TRBV7-2	CASSLLDGGAWNEQFF	TGTGCCAGCAGCTTATTAGACGGGGGGGCCTGGAATGAGCAGTTCTTC
NA	TRBJ1-1	NA	TRBV4-2	CASSQDRGRPSGTTEAFF	TGTGCCAGCAGCCAAGATCGTGGGAGACCATCGGGTACGACTGAAGCTTTCTTT
few	TRBJ1-4	TRBD1	TRBV15	CATSRDQGVEKLFF	TGTGCCACCAGCAGAGACCAGGGGGTAGAAAAACTGTTTTTT
NA	TRBJ2-3	NA	TRBV6-1	CASEGGRTDTQYF	TGTGCCAGCGAGGGTGGTCGCACAGATACGCAGTATTTT
few	TRBJ1-6	NA	TRBV25-1	CASSEFLGGRSPLHF	TGTGCCAGCAGTGAATTCTTAGGGGGTCGATCACCCCTCCACTTT
NA	TRBJ2-2	NA	TRBV5-1	CASSLDSVNTGELFF	TGCGCCAGCAGCCTGGACAGCGTTAACACCGGGGAGCTGTTTTTT
few	TRBJ1-2	TRBD1	TRBV30	CAWSVQGTGYTF	TGTGCCTGGAGTGTACAGGGGACTGGCTACACCTTC
NA	TRBJ2-1	NA	TRBV11-3	CASSPRQGGNNEQFF	TGTGCCAGCAGCCCTCGACAGGGAGGGAACAATGAGCAGTTCTTC
few	TRBJ1-4	NA	TRBV9	CASSVGLGGSGRDLFF	TGTGCCAGCAGCGTAGGACTAGGGGGTTCGGGCAGAGATCTGTTTTTT
few	TRBJ2-7	NA	TRBV18	CASSSPGTPGYEQYF	TGTGCCAGCTCATCCCCCGGGACACCCGGGTACGAGCAGTACTTC
NA	TRBJ1-2	TRBD1	TRBV30	CAWSLIETGSRYTF	TGTGCCTGGTCCCTAATAGAGACAGGGAGTCGCTACACCTTC
NA	TRBJ2-7	NA	TRBV12-5	CASGGSYEQYF	TGTGCTAGTGGGGGATCCTACGAGCAGTACTTC
NA	TRBJ2-5	TRBD2	TRBV9	CASSVDSGGTQETQYF	TGTGCCAGCAGCGTAGATAGCGGGGGGACCCAAGAGACCCAGTACTTC
NA	TRBJ2-1	TRBD1	TRBV6-5	CACNRGSYNEQFF	TGTGCCTGCAACAGGGGGTCATACAATGAGCAGTTCTTC
NA	TRBJ2-2	NA	TRBV2	CASLSAANTGELFF	TGTGCCAGCCTGTCGGCAGCCAACACCGGGGAGCTGTTTTTT
NA	TRBJ2-3	TRBD2	TRBV7-3	CASSTSGGATDTQYF	TGTGCCAGCAGCACCAGCGGGGGGGCCACAGATACGCAGTATTTT
NA	TRBJ2-3	NA	TRBV6-5	CASTRSGRLGDTQYF	TGTGCCAGCACCCGTTCGGGGCGCCTTGGAGATACGCAGTATTTT
NA	TRBJ2-5	NA	TRBV7-2	CASSLGGIGKTQYF	TGTGCCAGCAGCTTAGGCGGGATAGGAAAGACCCAGTACTTC
NA	TRBJ2-7	NA	TRBV19	CASTGTYSSYEQYF	TGTGCCAGTACTGGCACCTACTCCTCCTACGAGCAGTACTTC
NA	TRBJ1-4	NA	TRBV7-2	CASSPREGQEKLFF	TGTGCCAGCAGCCCACGAGAAGGGCAGGAAAAACTGTTTTTT
NA	TRBJ2-5	NA	TRBV9	CASSPSSGPTETQYF	TGTGCCAGCAGCCCCAGTAGTGGCCCAACGGAGACCCAGTACTTC
NA	TRBJ2-5	NA	TRBV10-3	CASGRGKETQYF	TGTGCCAGCGGACGGGGGAAAGAGACCCAGTACTTC
NA	TRBJ1-3	NA	TRBV4-1	CASSQDISRIANTIYF	TGCGCCAGCAGCCAAGATATCTCGAGAATAGCAAACACCATATATTTT
NA	TRBJ1-1	TRBD1	TRBV7-2	CASSRKPTGAEANTEAFF	TGTGCCAGCAGCCGAAAGCCTACAGGGGCCGAGGCGAACACTGAAGCTTTCTTT
NA	TRBJ1-1	NA	TRBV9	CASSVGLMEGSEAFF	TGTGCCAGCAGCGTAGGTCTTATGGAGGGAAGTGAAGCTTTCTTT
NA	TRBJ1-6	NA	TRBV7-2	CASSFDDRGGTLHF	TGTGCCAGCAGCTTCGACGACAGAGGGGGGACCCTCCACTTT
NA	TRBJ1-5	NA	TRBV18	CASSPWEWGRNQPQHF	TGTGCCAGCTCCCCATGGGAGTGGGGGCGGAATCAGCCCCAGCATTTT
NA	TRBJ2-7	NA	TRBV11-3	CASSTRPTMDEQYF	TGTGCCAGCAGCACACGCCCAACTATGGACGAGCAGTACTTC
NA	TRBJ1-2	NA	TRBV5-1	CASSGDFYGYTF	TGCGCCAGCAGCGGGGACTTCTATGGCTACACCTTC
NA	TRBJ2-7	TRBD1	TRBV7-2	CASSLEAGQGREQYF	TGTGCCAGCAGCTTAGAAGCGGGACAGGGTCGCGAGCAGTACTTC
once	TRBJ2-7	TRBD1	TRBV30	CAWTRGQGLYDEQYF	TGTGCCTGGACGAGGGGACAGGGGCTATATGACGAGCAGTACTTC
once	TRBJ1-1	TRBD1	TRBV7-9	CASSLGAGGPHAFF	TGTGCCAGCAGCTTAGGAGCAGGGGGTCCGCACGCTTTCTTT
NA	TRBJ1-5	NA	TRBV7-2	CASSPQISNQPQHF	TGTGCCAGCAGCCCGCAGATTAGCAATCAGCCCCAGCATTTT
NA	TRBJ1-2	TRBD1	TRBV28	CASSLPGAGGMYGYTF	TGTGCCAGCAGTTTACCCGGGGCAGGGGGCATGTATGGCTACACCTTC
large	TRBJ1-2	TRBD1	TRBV6-5	CASRGGRGIYGYTF	TGTGCCAGCAGAGGGGGCAGAGGGATCTATGGCTACACCTTC
once	TRBJ1-2	TRBD1	TRBV5-1	CASSYDRDGYTF	TGCGCCAGCAGCTACGACAGGGATGGCTACACCTTC
few	TRBJ1-6	TRBD1	TRBV5-1	CASSSGQGPSSSPLHF	TGCGCCAGCAGCTCGGGACAGGGGCCCAGTTCTTCACCCCTCCACTTT
once	TRBJ2-3	NA	TRBV25-1	CASSMELTDTQYF	TGTGCCAGCAGTATGGAGCTCACAGATACGCAGTATTTT
NA	TRBJ1-2	TRBD1	TRBV29-1	CSVDRTGKGYTF	TGCAGCGTTGATCGGACAGGGAAAGGCTACACCTTC
NA	TRBJ2-1	NA	TRBV6-6	CASSYSIAGEQFF	TGTGCCAGCAGTTACTCGATAGCCGGCGAGCAGTTCTTC
NA	TRBJ1-6	NA	TRBV6-6	CASGEDPMVGSPLHF	TGTGCCAGCGGTGAGGACCCCATGGTGGGGTCACCCCTCCACTTT
NA	TRBJ1-3	TRBD1	TRBV6-5	CASSPGDSSGNTIYF	TGTGCCAGCAGCCCAGGGGACAGCTCTGGAAACACCATATATTTT
NA	TRBJ1-2	NA	TRBV5-1	CASSLPGPGYTF	TGCGCCAGCAGCTTGCCGGGGCCCGGCTACACCTTC
once	TRBJ2-2	NA	TRBV6-1	CASSVVVHRELFF	TGTGCCAGCAGTGTGGTCGTCCACAGGGAGCTGTTTTTT
once	TRBJ2-7	NA	TRBV20-1	CSAFSHEQYF	TGCAGTGCTTTCTCCCACGAGCAGTACTTC
NA	TRBJ2-6	NA	TRBV25-1	CASSARSSGANVLTF	TGTGCCAGCAGTGCACGGAGCTCTGGGGCCAACGTCCTGACTTTC
NA	TRBJ2-5	TRBD1	TRBV25-1	CASSGRTGLETQYF	TGTGCCAGCAGTGGACGGACAGGGCTTGAGACCCAGTACTTC
once	TRBJ2-7	NA	TRBV30	CAWSKRGIRQYF	TGTGCCTGGAGCAAAAGGGGGATACGGCAGTACTTC
NA	TRBJ2-2	NA	TRBV7-9	CASSLVRDPGELFF	TGTGCCAGCAGCTTAGTACGGGACCCCGGGGAGCTGTTTTTT
once	TRBJ2-5	TRBD1	TRBV28	CASSPGTGPGYF	TGTGCCAGCAGCCCCGGGACAGGACCGGGGTACTTC
NA	TRBJ1-1	NA	TRBV30	CACSQGRTEAFF	TGTGCCTGTTCACAGGGTCGGACTGAAGCTTTCTTT
NA	TRBJ2-1	TRBD2	TRBV10-3	CAISAKGTSDNEQFF	TGTGCCATCAGCGCGAAGGGGACTAGCGACAATGAGCAGTTCTTC
once	TRBJ1-1	NA	TRBV28	CASSSRGRGGSSEAFF	TGTGCCAGCAGTTCCAGGGGTAGGGGGGGAAGTTCTGAAGCTTTCTTT